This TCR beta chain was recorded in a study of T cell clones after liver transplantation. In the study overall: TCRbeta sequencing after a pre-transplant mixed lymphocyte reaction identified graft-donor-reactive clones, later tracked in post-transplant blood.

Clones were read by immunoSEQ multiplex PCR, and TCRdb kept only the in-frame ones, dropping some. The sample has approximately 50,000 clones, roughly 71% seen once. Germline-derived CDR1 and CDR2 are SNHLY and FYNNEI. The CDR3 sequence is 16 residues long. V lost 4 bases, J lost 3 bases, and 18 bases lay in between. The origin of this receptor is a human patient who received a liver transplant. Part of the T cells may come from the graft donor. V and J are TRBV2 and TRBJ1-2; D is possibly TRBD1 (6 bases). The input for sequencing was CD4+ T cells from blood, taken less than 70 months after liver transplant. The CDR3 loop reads CASSGGGLQGYYGYTF. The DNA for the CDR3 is TGTGCCAGCAGTGGGGGGGGCCTTCAGGGGTACTATGGCTACACCTTC.